This TCR beta chain was identified in a study of breast tumors, draining lymph nodes, adjacent tissues (dated by TCRdb to the mid-2010s). Context from the whole study: In breast cancer patients, the study compared the TCR beta repertoires of tumor, adjacent nontumor tissue and axillary lymph nodes. The study was designed to assess the relationships and possible T-cell exchange between tumor, surrounding tissue and draining lymph node repertoires in human breast cancer. The paper as a whole reports these results and caveats: Tumor T-cell repertoires showed less diversity than lymph node repertoires and more diversity than nontumor tissue repertoires, and tumor T-cell repertoires showed preferential V and J gene usage. A scenario in which most tumor T cells derive from the lymph node and then expand within tumor tissue was judged to be consistent with the data. Tumor and nontumor tissue repertoires were significantly more similar in luminal-like than in basal-like breast cancer. Rather than being directly demonstrated, the conclusion that tumor T cells originate in lymph nodes was presented as consistent with a hypothesis.

The lymph node samples were taken from the axillary draining lymph nodes of breast cancer patients. Sequenced on an Illumina HiSeq 2000. TCR beta chain libraries were generated by multiplex PCR amplification. High-throughput sequencing was used to analyze the amplified TCR beta chain products. TCRdb ran its own pipeline on the public reads, namely fastp trimming at Q25 and MiXCR clone calling, and kept in-frame beta chains. Entries that share a CDR3 protein sequence are merged under the most common genes and DNA. Present in this sample are 180,000 or so distinct CDR3 sequences, more than 25% of which were seen just once. The leading ten clones occupy about 3.8% of the sample. Turning to this clonotype: This clone's antigen is unknown. Qualities for individual bases were not recorded, and no much larger clone is one base off.

V is trimmed back by 1 base and J by 0 bases, and the junction contains 7 bases that no gene match accounts for. Taken from cysteine to phenylalanine, the CDR3 has 16 residues. Left in the record is the CDR3 DNA by itself, 48 bases read in frame from the first base. The germline V gene (reference sequence) gives CDR1 as DFQATT and CDR2 as SNEGSKA. The sample was axillary lymph node tissue. The receptor was derived from a female donor with breast cancer. Some clones in this sample may be carry-over from other donors' samples. The chain links TRBV20-1 with TRBJ2-7; 9 nucleotides in the junction match TRBD1. CDR3 region: CSARGMTGGSSYEQYF. The nucleotides are TGCAGTGCTAGAGGGATGACAGGGGGAAGCTCCTACGAGCAGTACTTC.